Listed below are T cell receptor beta chains from one sample, sequenced in a study of control samples from healthy donors and cancer patients. Libraries were prepared by immunoSEQ multiplex PCR; TCRdb keeps only in-frame clonotypes and omits some of them. This sample has 160,000 or so clones, with 96% found just once. Sequencing input: blood. The receptors were gathered from a woman in her 30s in good health. Each CDR3 is given with its conserved first and last residue. The D gene is left open where the match is weak. The listing skips clone size in some rows; elsewhere it reads once, few, many or a size class.

CDR3 DNA: TGTGCCAGCTCACCATTTCCCCCCGCCAGCTACAATGAGCAGTTCTTC
CDR3 protein: CASSPFPPASYNEQFF
clone size: -
V gene: TRBV18
D gene: -
J gene: TRBJ2-1

CDR3 DNA: TGTGCCAGCAGTTCTGGGACCTACGAGCAGTACTTC
CDR3 protein: CASSSGTYEQYF
clone size: -
V gene: TRBV12-3/TRBV12-4
D gene: -
J gene: TRBJ2-7

CDR3 DNA: TGTGCCACCAGCAGAGATCTGGGAGGGGGGAGACCCCAGCATTTT
CDR3 protein: CATSRDLGGGRPQHF
clone size: -
V gene: TRBV15
D gene: -
J gene: TRBJ1-5

CDR3 DNA: TGTGCCAGCAGCGGAGGGGACGAGCAGTACTTC
CDR3 protein: CASSGGDEQYF
clone size: -
V gene: TRBV13
D gene: -
J gene: TRBJ2-7

CDR3 DNA: TGTGCCAGCAGCTTAGATATCGCAAACTATGGCTACACCTTC
CDR3 protein: CASSLDIANYGYTF
clone size: -
V gene: TRBV7-2
D gene: -
J gene: TRBJ1-2

CDR3 DNA: TGTGCCAGCAGCAAAGGACAGGGTTACACCATATATTTT
CDR3 protein: CASSKGQGYTIYF
clone size: -
V gene: TRBV5-6
D gene: TRBD1
J gene: TRBJ1-3

CDR3 DNA: TGTGCCAGCAGCTTAGGCCGGGACGAACAAGAGACCCAGTACTTC
CDR3 protein: CASSLGRDEQETQYF
clone size: -
V gene: TRBV7-9
D gene: -
J gene: TRBJ2-5

CDR3 DNA: TGTGCCAGTTCTTACCCCGGCAGGGAAGGTGGCTACACCTTC
CDR3 protein: CASSYPGREGGYTF
clone size: -
V gene: TRBV6-6
D gene: -
J gene: TRBJ1-2

CDR3 DNA: TGTGCCAGCAGAAGACCGGGAGGAGAAAAACTGTTTTTT
CDR3 protein: CASRRPGGEKLFF
clone size: -
V gene: TRBV6-5
D gene: -
J gene: TRBJ1-4

CDR3 DNA: TGTGCCAGTAGTATTTTAGGTCAGCCCCAGCATTTT
CDR3 protein: CASSILGQPQHF
clone size: -
V gene: TRBV19
D gene: -
J gene: TRBJ1-5

CDR3 DNA: TGTGCCAGCAGCTTAACAGTGGCCACGCCTTTCTTT
CDR3 protein: CASSLTVATPFF
clone size: -
V gene: TRBV11-2
D gene: -
J gene: TRBJ1-1

CDR3 DNA: TGTGCCTGGAGTGAGAGCAGCTCCTACAATGAGCAGTTCTTC
CDR3 protein: CAWSESSSYNEQFF
clone size: -
V gene: TRBV30
D gene: -
J gene: TRBJ2-1

CDR3 DNA: TGTGCCAGAAGCTTGGTGCCCGGGTGGCCGGGGAATAACACTGAAGCTTTCTTT
CDR3 protein: CARSLVPGWPGNNTEAFF
clone size: -
V gene: TRBV5-3
D gene: -
J gene: TRBJ1-1

CDR3 DNA: TGTGCCAGCAACCCCGACAGGGGGTGGAATCAGCCCCAGCATTTT
CDR3 protein: CASNPDRGWNQPQHF
clone size: -
V gene: TRBV28
D gene: TRBD1
J gene: TRBJ1-5

CDR3 DNA: TGTGCCAGCAGCTTACACAGAAACACCGGGGAGCTGTTTTTT
CDR3 protein: CASSLHRNTGELFF
clone size: once
V gene: TRBV11-2
D gene: -
J gene: TRBJ2-2

CDR3 DNA: TGTGCCAGCAGGCCCGGGACAGGCCATTCACCCCTCCACTTT
CDR3 protein: CASRPGTGHSPLHF
clone size: -
V gene: TRBV28
D gene: TRBD1
J gene: TRBJ1-6

CDR3 DNA: TGTGCCAGCAGTGACGTTCGGGGGGCTGCGAATCGGCAAGAGACCCAGTACTTC
CDR3 protein: CASSDVRGAANRQETQYF
clone size: -
V gene: TRBV25-1
D gene: -
J gene: TRBJ2-5

CDR3 DNA: TGTGCCAGCAGCCCAATGACAGGGCAGGGCTACACCTTC
CDR3 protein: CASSPMTGQGYTF
clone size: -
V gene: TRBV3-1/TRBV3-2
D gene: TRBD1
J gene: TRBJ1-2

CDR3 DNA: TGTGCCAGAAGCTTGAGAGGGAACACTGAAGCTTTCTTT
CDR3 protein: CARSLRGNTEAFF
clone size: -
V gene: TRBV5-3
D gene: -
J gene: TRBJ1-1

CDR3 DNA: TGTGCCAGCGGGGCAGCCCAGAATTCACCCCTCCACTTT
CDR3 protein: CASGAAQNSPLHF
clone size: -
V gene: TRBV2
D gene: -
J gene: TRBJ1-6

CDR3 DNA: TGTGCCAGCAGTCTCGACAGAGGCTATGGCTACACCTTC
CDR3 protein: CASSLDRGYGYTF
clone size: -
V gene: TRBV6-5
D gene: -
J gene: TRBJ1-2

CDR3 DNA: TGTGCCAGTACCCCTCGGGAGGGCGTCAATCAGCCCCAGCATTTT
CDR3 protein: CASTPREGVNQPQHF
clone size: -
V gene: TRBV19
D gene: -
J gene: TRBJ1-5